This entry lists 5 T cell receptor beta chains sequenced from one sample in a study of T cell clonality in common variable immunodeficiency. TCRdb's copy holds only in-frame clones and misses some; the assay was immunoSEQ multiplex PCR. The sample is made up of roughly 58,000 clones, none counted only once. The source material was peripheral blood mononuclear cells. The receptors were sampled from a person between 18 and 75 years old in good health.

This clone was seen repeatedly, ten times or more. The read comes to an end 3 residues before the CDR3 does, leaving the germline J gene to fill in the end. This chain uses TRBV6-2 or TRBV6-3 with TRBJ2-7; 7 nucleotides line up with TRBD1. Unmatched junction bases numbered 5, after V lost 6 bases and J lost 0 bases. The V gene's germline CDR1 is MNHEY and CDR2 SVGEGT. CDR3 length: 14 residues. The CDR3 bases that were read are TGTGCCAGCAGATTCGACAGGGTCTCCTACGAG. It yields the protein CASRFDRVSYE. The entire CDR3 protein reads CASRFDRVSYEQYF.

This clone was seen many times. From the germline J gene comes the end of the CDR3, since the read stops 3 residues before it. The chain recombines TRBV5-6 with TRBJ1-4; tentative D call: TRBD1 (5 bases). Germline loops: CDR1 SGHDT, CDR2 YYEEEE. The CDR3 sequence is 13 residues long. Trimming took off 5 bases at V and 8 bases at J, with 13 bases between the two ends. The CDR3 loop is CASSLGAEEKLFF. The CDR3 DNA, read in part, is TGTGCCAGCAGTCTAGGGGCGGAGGAAAAA. Looking up the rest from reference TRBV5-6 and TRBJ1-4 gives the full variable domain: DAGVTQSPTHLIKTRGQQVTLRCSPKSGHDTVSWYQQALGQGPQFIFQYYEEEERQRGNFPDRFSGHQFPNYSSELNVNALLLGDSALYLCASSLGAEEKLFFGSGTQLSVL.

This clone was seen repeatedly, ten times or more. The read finishes 3 residues shy of the CDR3 end, and the germline J gene is used to complete it. The rearrangement joins TRBV18 to TRBJ1-4, with TRBD1 matching over 9 bases. The V gene's germline CDR1 is KGHSH and CDR2 LQKENI. Trimming took 3 bases from V and 4 from J; bases not matched to a gene: 3. The CDR3 extends over 15 amino acids. This CDR3 reads CASSPPGQGNEKLFF. CDR3 DNA, as far as it was read: TGTGCCAGCTCACCCCCGGGACAGGGTAATGAAAAA.

This clone was counted many times. The read falls 3 residues short of the CDR3 end, and the missing part is taken from the germline J gene. The J gene is TRBJ1-1, the V gene TRBV6-1; D not certain. The germline gives CDR1 MNHNS, CDR2 SASEGT. Trimming took 1 base from V and 7 from J, leaving 10 bases between them. The CDR3 consists of 13 residues. CDR3 bases read: TGTGCCAGCAGTGAAGGTGGCGGGCTTGAA. It is translated as CASSEGGGLE. The complete CDR3 sequence is CASSEGGGLEAFF.

This clone was picked up many times. The CDR3 end is not reached by the read, which stops 3 residues before it; the germline J gene fills it in. The rearrangement links TRBV19 to TRBJ1-1; possibly TRBD1 for D (6 bases). V shed 6 bases and J shed 1 base, with 18 bases lying between them. The CDR3 totals 16 residues. CDR1 is LNHDA and CDR2 is SQIVND in the germline V gene (reference sequence). CDR3 bases read: TGTGCCAGTAGGGAGAGACAACAGGGACCGAACACTGAA. The encoded protein is CASRERQQGPNTE. The entire CDR3 reads CASRERQQGPNTEAFF.